Following are 18 T cell receptor beta chains from one sample sequenced in a study of glioma-infiltrating T cells after dendritic cell vaccination. Stated time point: after dendritic cell vaccination, including at tumor progression/relapse. Profiled with immunoSEQ multiplex PCR; TCRdb holds only in-frame clones, not every one. Of about 76,000 clones listed, roughly 87% are singletons. The specimen comprised blood, sampled after dendritic cell vaccination. These receptors originate from a human donor with glioblastoma.

The gene calls are TRBV6-5 and TRBJ1-1; 8 bases map to TRBD1. The germline V gene encodes CDR1 MNHEY and CDR2 SVGAGI. The CDR3 consists of 15 residues. The ends lost 0 bases at V and 8 bases at J; junction bases unmatched: 8. CDR3 DNA: TGTGCCAGCAGTTACTCCCGACTGACAGGGGCCGAAGCTTTCTTT. Translating gives CASSYSRLTGAEAFF.

The V and J genes are TRBV6-5 and TRBJ1-2; no clear D gene. Trimming shortened V by 2 bases and J by 8 bases, and 9 bases separated the two germline ends. The CDR3 runs 12 residues. CDR1 is MNHEY and CDR2 is SVGAGI in the germline V gene. CDR3: CASSYRRGGYTF. CDR3 coding DNA: TGTGCCAGCAGTTACAGGCGGGGAGGCTACACCTTC.

CDR3: CASSSTGLAGSYEQYF. CDR3 sequence (DNA): TGTGCCAGTAGTTCCACCGGACTAGCGGGATCCTACGAGCAGTACTTC. This chain links TRBV19 with TRBJ2-7, with 12 bases lining up with TRBD2. CDR3 size: 16 residues. V lost 5 bases to trimming and J lost 1 base; unmatched junction nucleotides: 6. Germline CDR1 reads LNHDA; CDR2 reads SQIVND (reference sequence).

This chain connects TRBV5-6 to TRBJ2-7; D is undetermined. The CDR3 extends over 11 amino acids. Trimming removed 4 bases at V and 4 bases at J, with 6 bases between. Germline V lookup: CDR1 SGHDT, CDR2 YYEEEE. In nucleotides, the CDR3 is TGTGCCAGCAGCATCAATTACGAGCAGTACTTC. Translated: CASSINYEQYF.

V gene TRBV5-4 combines with J gene TRBJ2-1, with TRBD1 matching 8 bases. V lost 0 bases, J lost 6 bases, and 5 bases stayed unmatched. The CDR3 has 15 amino acids. CDR1 and CDR2 from the germline V gene are SGHNT and YYREEE (reference sequence). CDR3 sequence reads: CASSLGTGSFNEQFF. CDR3 DNA: TGTGCCAGCAGCTTGGGGACAGGGTCATTCAATGAGCAGTTCTTC.

The chain is built from TRBV5-5 and TRBJ1-1; D is possibly TRBD1 (6 bases). V was pared by 1 base and J by 4 bases, with 11 bases between. This CDR3 has 14 residues. Germline CDR1 is SGHKS and CDR2 is YYEKEE (reference sequence). The CDR3 is CASSLRGASTEAFF. The CDR3 DNA follows: TGTGCCAGCAGCTTGCGGGGGGCCAGCACTGAAGCTTTCTTT.

This chain joins TRBV19 and TRBJ1-2; maybe TRBD1 (6 bases). The CDR3 totals 15 residues. Trimming cost V 2 bases and J 7 bases, with 17 bases left between them. Germline loops: CDR1 LNHDA, CDR2 SQIVND (reference sequence). Here the CDR3 reads CASSIKQGRGVGYTF. As DNA, the CDR3 is TGTGCCAGTAGTATAAAACAGGGAAGAGGAGTTGGCTACACCTTC.

The chain uses TRBV5-4 and TRBJ2-5, with 7 bases lining up with TRBD2. Judging by the DNA end, TRBJ2-7 fits better; the J call may be wrong. The CDR3 extends over 14 amino acids. Germline lookup yields CDR1 SGHNT and CDR2 YYREEE (reference sequence). This chain's CDR3 is CASSLYGRPYEQYF. The CDR3 coding sequence is TGTGCCAGCAGCTTATACGGGAGGCCCTACGAGCAGTACTTC.

This clone was counted once. This rearrangement joins TRBV4-3 to TRBJ1-5; D call uncertain. Between the trimmed V and J ends, which lost 5 bases and 9 bases, there was a span of 20 bases. Germline CDR1 and CDR2: LGHNA and YSLEER. The CDR3 runs to 15 residues. The CDR3 nucleotides read TGCGCCAGCAGCACTGACACGACCCTAGCTCGGCCCCAGCATTTT. It yields the protein CASSTDTTLARPQHF.

The chain has TRBV27 and TRBJ2-2, with D tentatively TRBD2 (5 bases). The CDR3 contains 16 residues. V gave up 2 bases and J gave up 2 bases, with 12 bases separating them. Germline V CDR1 and CDR2: MNHEY, SMNVEV (reference sequence). The CDR3 DNA is TGTGCCAGCAGTTTACCCCGGACTGGTAACACCGGGGAGCTGTTTTTT. It translates to CASSLPRTGNTGELFF.

This clone came up once. The genes are TRBV5-1 and TRBJ1-2, with 11 bases that match TRBD1. The length of the CDR3 is 16 residues. After removal of 0 bases from V and 3 bases from J, the junction contained 4 bases not matched to a gene. Germline V gives CDR1 SGHRS, CDR2 YFSETQ. The CDR3 DNA is TGCGCCAGCAGCTTGGCGGGACAGGGGGTTTACTATGGCTACACCTTC. Encoded protein: CASSLAGQGVYYGYTF.

This clone was counted once. The chain carries TRBV5-1 and TRBJ2-4; maybe TRBD2 (5 bases). V shed 4 bases and J shed 8 bases, with 13 bases lying between them. The V gene's germline CDR1 is SGHRS and CDR2 YFSETQ. This CDR3 contains 13 residues. CDR3 loop: CASSPLMRDIQYF. The CDR3 DNA reads TGCGCCAGCAGCCCCCTAATGAGGGACATTCAGTACTTC.

This clone was detected only once. The V and J genes are TRBV7-9 and TRBJ2-3; TRBD2 might be the D (5 bases). Germline CDR1 reads SEHNR; CDR2 reads FQNEAQ (reference sequence). The CDR3 loop spans 14 amino acids. V was cut by 2 bases and J by 2 bases, with 8 bases left in between. The DNA for the CDR3 is TGTGCCAGCAGCTTATCCGGGAACACAGATACGCAGTATTTT. Amino acid sequence: CASSLSGNTDTQYF.

The chain employs TRBV11-3 and TRBJ2-7, with 8 bases aligning to TRBD1. J gave up 5 bases and V 4 bases, and 7 bases lay outside the gene matches. The CDR3 has 14 residues. Germline CDR1 SGHNT, CDR2 YENEEA. DNA for the CDR3: TGTGCCAGCAGCTCGGGACAGGCAGTCAACGAGCAGTACTTC. It codes for CASSSGQAVNEQYF.

The V and J genes are TRBV9 and TRBJ1-3; D not resolved. Trimming stripped 0 bases from V and 0 bases from J, with 7 bases between. The germline V gene encodes CDR1 SGDLS and CDR2 YYNGEE. The CDR3 is 15 residues long. CDR3 DNA sequence: TGTGCCAGCAGCGTAGATCCCTTCTCTGGAAACACCATATATTTT. Residues: CASSVDPFSGNTIYF.

V gene TRBV7-2 combines with J gene TRBJ2-7, with TRBD1 identical over 10 bases. This CDR3 has 14 residues. V lost 4 bases, J lost 6 bases, and 6 bases stayed unmatched. CDR1 and CDR2 (germline): SGHTA, FQGNSA. CDR3: CASSSGTGVGEQYF. The DNA for the CDR3 is TGTGCCAGCAGCTCCGGGACAGGGGTGGGCGAGCAGTACTTC.

The genes are TRBV30 and TRBJ1-1; D gene uncertain. The germline gives CDR1 GTSNPN, CDR2 SVGIG (reference sequence). Trimming cost V 2 bases and J 7 bases, with 14 bases left between them. The CDR3 spans 13 residues. The CDR3 sequence: CAWSLWVGDEAFF. For the CDR3, the DNA is TGTGCCTGGAGTCTGTGGGTTGGAGATGAAGCTTTCTTT.

This clone was counted a few times. This rearrangement joins TRBV7-9 to TRBJ1-3, with TRBD1 identical over 7 bases. Germline CDR1 and CDR2: SEHNR and FQNEAQ (reference sequence). The CDR3 length is 16 residues. The V and J ends lost 6 bases and 0 bases, in that order; junction bases with no gene match: 8. The CDR3 region is CASSDDRDNSGNTIYF. In DNA, the CDR3 is TGTGCCAGCAGTGACGACAGGGACAACTCTGGAAACACCATATATTTT.